These 31 T cell receptor beta chains were all obtained from the same sample, sequenced in a study of beta chain features in type 1 diabetes. Expressed TCRB transcripts were sequenced, since all the RNA that had been isolated was reverse transcribed. Assay used: immunoSEQ multiplex PCR; TCRdb lists only in-frame clones, some missing. The profile shows 310,000 or so clones, about 15% of them singletons. Notes on the study in general: Across all four CD4+ subsets, people with type 1 diabetes showed modestly shorter TCRB CDR3s.

These receptors lack a known antigen. The sequenced material came from naive CD4+ T cells from blood. The receptors stem from a man younger than 35 with type 1 diabetes.

Remarks on this clone: Other DNA sequences in the sample encode the same CDR3. V gene TRBV11-2 combines with J gene TRBJ2-3; D uncertain. Germline-derived CDR1 and CDR2 are SGHAT and FQNNGV. V was trimmed by 2 bases and J by 3 bases, leaving 9 bases between them. This CDR3 is 14 amino acids long. The CDR3 bases are TGTGCCAGCAGCTTATTGTTACGGACAGATACGCAGTATTTT. Residues: CASSLLLRTDTQYF.

In this sample, this clone turned up a few times. The V and J genes are TRBV5-4 and TRBJ1-2; D possibly corresponds to TRBD1 (5 bases). Germline CDR1 SGHNT, CDR2 YYREEE (reference sequence). CDR3 length: 14 amino acids. V lost 2 bases and J lost 5, with 13 bases in between. The CDR3 region has the DNA TGTGCCAGCAGCTTCCCAGACAGCAAGTATGGCTACACCTTC. Protein sequence: CASSFPDSKYGYTF.

This clone has a handful of counts. The chain has TRBV28 and TRBJ2-3; 14 positions match TRBD2. V gave up 5 bases and J gave up 3 bases; unmatched junction bases: 10. This CDR3 is 18 amino acids long. Looked up from germline, CDR1 is MDHEN and CDR2 is SYDVKM. Written as DNA, the CDR3 is TGTGCCAGCAGTCATCCCTCTCGACTAGCGGGGGGGACAGATACGCAGTATTTT. It codes for CASSHPSRLAGGTDTQYF. The entire variable domain, with the rest obtained from reference TRBV28 and TRBJ2-3, is as follows: DVKVTQSSRYLVKRTGEKVFLECVQDMDHENMFWYRQDPGLGLRLIYFSYDVKMKEKGDIPEGYSVSREKKERFSLILESASTNQTSMYLCASSHPSRLAGGTDTQYFGPGTRLTVL.

This chain connects TRBV11-2 to TRBJ2-7, with unresolved D. V was trimmed by 5 bases and J by 2 bases, leaving 7 bases between them. This CDR3 is 12 amino acids long. Germline V lookup: CDR1 SGHAT, CDR2 FQNNGV. CDR3 loop: CASSRLAYEQYF. CDR3 sequence (DNA): TGTGCCAGCAGCCGACTGGCCTACGAGCAGTACTTC.

The CDR3 nucleotides are TGCGCCAGCAGCGTCCGGGACAGGGTGATCGAGCAGTACTTC. Residues: CASSVRDRVIEQYF. The V gene is TRBV5-1, the J gene TRBJ2-7, with TRBD1 identical over 9 bases. This CDR3 region has 14 residues. J was trimmed by 6 bases and V by 4 bases; bases with no gene match: 8. Per the germline V gene, CDR1 is SGHRS and CDR2 is YFSETQ.

The chain joins TRBV4-2 to TRBJ2-5; 13 bases line up with TRBD2. The CDR3 contains 18 residues. Per the germline V gene, CDR1 is LGHNA and CDR2 is YNFKEQ. V dropped 2 bases and J dropped 5; count of bases not matched to a gene: 11. The CDR3 here is CASSQRTSGRLESETQYF. CDR3 in DNA: TGTGCCAGCAGCCAAAGGACTAGCGGGAGATTGGAGAGCGAGACCCAGTACTTC.

This clone was seen a few times. The V and J genes are TRBV2 and TRBJ1-6; no clear D gene. Germline CDR1 reads SNHLY; CDR2 reads FYNNEI. The V end was cut by 4 bases, the J end by 9 bases, with 10 bases between. There are 13 residues in the CDR3. CDR3 coding DNA: TGTGCCAGCAGTGTCTTAGGAGGTTCACCCCTCCACTTT. This translates into CASSVLGGSPLHF.

The V and J genes are TRBV29-1 and TRBJ2-5, with D possibly TRBD1 on 5 matching bases. The CDR3 length is 14 residues. With 7 bases removed from V and 4 bases from J, the gap between germline ends came to 19 bases. Germline CDR1 SQVTM, CDR2 ANQGSEA. The CDR3 DNA sequence: TGCAGCGCACCGCTTGGGGCTCTCCGAGAGACCCAGTACTTC. The encoded protein is CSAPLGALRETQYF. The full variable domain, in which reference TRBV29-1 and TRBJ2-5 provide the parts outside the CDR3, is SAVISQKPSRDICQRGTSLTIQCQVDSQVTMMFWYRQQPGQSLTLIATANQGSEATYESGFVIDKFPISRPNLTFSTLTVSNMSPEDSSIYLCSAPLGALRETQYFGPGTRLLVL.

The rearrangement uses TRBV11-3 and TRBJ2-1; 8 positions match TRBD2. The V gene end was trimmed by 1 base and the J gene end by 0 bases; junction bases not matched to a gene: 2. The CDR3 is made up of 16 amino acids. Per germline, CDR1 SGHNT and CDR2 YENEEA. The CDR3 protein is CASSLAGGSSYNEQFF. The CDR3 DNA follows: TGTGCCAGCAGCTTAGCGGGAGGGAGCTCCTACAATGAGCAGTTCTTC.

As regards this clone: An end of the junction differs from the germline gene, which may be a read error. The V and J genes are TRBV28 and TRBJ1-5; maybe TRBD1 (5 bases). Germline CDR1 MDHEN, CDR2 SYDVKM. This CDR3 region has 12 residues. The CDR3 DNA is TGCCGGACCGGCAGGGTTAATCAGCCCCAGCATTTT. Its protein product is CRTGRVNQPQHF.

The V gene is TRBV9, the J gene TRBJ2-2; 7 positions match TRBD2. Per germline, CDR1 SGDLS and CDR2 YYNGEE. The CDR3 has 15 amino acids. With 4 bases clipped from V and 10 bases from J, the junction kept 13 bases outside the gene matches. CDR3: CASSRLAEGWEELFF. CDR3 nucleotide sequence: TGTGCCAGCAGCAGACTAGCCGAAGGGTGGGAGGAGCTGTTTTTT.

The V call is TRBV7-2, the J call TRBJ2-5; TRBD1 might be the D (6 bases). CDR3 length: 15 residues. Trimming pared 1 base from V and 2 bases from J, leaving 11 bases between. Germline V gene data show CDR1 as SGHTA and CDR2 as FQGNSA. The DNA of the CDR3 is TGTGCCAGCAGCTTAGTAGCGAGGGGGCAAGAGACCCAGTACTTC. It codes for CASSLVARGQETQYF. The whole variable domain, remainder taken from reference TRBV7-2 and TRBJ2-5, is GAGVSQSPSNKVTEKGKDVELRCDPISGHTALYWYRQSLGQGLEFLIYFQGNSAPDKSGLPSDRFSAERTGGSVSTLTIQRTQQEDSAVYLCASSLVARGQETQYFGPGTRLLVL.

This clone was detected a few times. The chain is built from TRBV5-1 and TRBJ2-1; 7 positions agree with TRBD1. This CDR3 comprises 15 residues. Germline V CDR1 and CDR2: SGHRS, YFSETQ. V dropped 4 bases and J dropped 10; count of bases not matched to a gene: 14. The chain's CDR3 is CASSVTGQTSGEQFF. The CDR3 nucleotides are TGCGCCAGCAGCGTAACGGGACAGACCTCCGGGGAGCAGTTCTTC.

This chain joins TRBV5-6 and TRBJ2-1; D ambiguous. Germline-derived CDR1 and CDR2 are SGHDT and YYEEEE. CDR3 size: 15 residues. Trimming took 7 bases from V and 4 from J, leaving 18 bases between them. The CDR3 region is CASWFWQALYNEQFF. The DNA for the CDR3 is TGTGCCAGCTGGTTTTGGCAGGCCTTATACAATGAGCAGTTCTTC. Supplemented by reference TRBV5-6 and TRBJ2-1, the full variable domain reads DAGVTQSPTHLIKTRGQQVTLRCSPKSGHDTVSWYQQALGQGPQFIFQYYEEEERQRGNFPDRFSGHQFPNYSSELNVNALLLGDSALYLCASWFWQALYNEQFFGPGTRLTVL.

This clone was observed a handful of times. The chain employs TRBV15 and TRBJ2-5; 12 bases fit TRBD2. V lost 0 bases and J lost 2; bases outside the gene matches: 10. Germline V gene sequence: CDR1 LNHNV, CDR2 YYDKDF (reference sequence). This CDR3 is built from 19 residues. Written as DNA, the CDR3 is TGTGCCACCAGCAGAGAGGGGACTAGCGGGCCCCCAGGTCAAGAGACCCAGTACTTC. Its protein product is CATSREGTSGPPGQETQYF.

The V gene is TRBV6-6, the J gene TRBJ1-1; D might be TRBD1 (5 bases). The V gene lost 10 bases and the J gene lost 10 bases, with 13 bases spanning the gap. The CDR3 spans 10 residues. CDR1 and CDR2 (germline): MNHNY, SVGAGI (reference sequence). CDR3 sequence reads: CATLSGVAFF. The CDR3, as DNA: TGTGCCACCCTTTCGGGGGTAGCTTTCTTT.

The V and J genes are TRBV25-1 and TRBJ1-5; TRBD1 matches at 11 bases. Germline CDR1 and CDR2: MGHDK and SYGVNS. V was pared by 4 bases and J by 6 bases, with 2 bases of the junction left unmatched. CDR3 length: 14 residues. The CDR3 spells CASSGGTGGQPQHF. As DNA, the CDR3 is TGTGCCAGCAGTGGAGGGACAGGGGGTCAGCCCCAGCATTTT.

The V and J genes are TRBV28 and TRBJ1-1; 9 nucleotides agree with TRBD1. The CDR3 has 15 amino acids. With 6 bases clipped from V and 4 bases from J, the junction kept 9 bases outside the gene matches. Germline-derived CDR1 and CDR2 are MDHEN and SYDVKM. CDR3 sequence (DNA): TGTGCCAGCAGCGGAACCGGGACAGGGTTCACTGAAGCTTTCTTT. Protein product: CASSGTGTGFTEAFF.

The V call is TRBV7-2, the J call TRBJ1-4, with D perhaps TRBD1 (5 bases). Germline CDR1 and CDR2: SGHTA and FQGNSA. The CDR3 totals 15 residues. V was clipped by 2 bases and J by 8 bases, with 15 bases between them. This CDR3 reads CASSLFRGPGEKLFF. The CDR3, as DNA: TGTGCCAGCAGCTTATTTAGGGGCCCGGGCGAAAAACTGTTTTTT.

This clone was observed a handful of times. Here the CDR3 DNA reads TGTGCCAGCAGAGACAGGGGCAACTATGGCTACACCTTC. Translating gives CASRDRGNYGYTF. This rearrangement joins TRBV2 to TRBJ1-2; 8 positions agree with TRBD1. After removal of 6 bases from V and 2 bases from J, the junction contained 2 bases not matched to a gene. In germline, CDR1 is SNHLY, CDR2 FYNNEI. The CDR3 has 13 residues.

This clone has only a few counts. The chain couples TRBV20-1 to TRBJ1-1; no definite D call. The CDR3 has 11 amino acids. The germline gives CDR1 DFQATT, CDR2 SNEGSKA (reference sequence). The V end lost 7 bases, the J end lost 2 bases, and 8 bases lay between the germline ends. CDR3 coding DNA: TGCAGTGGGCCTCTCAACACTGAAGCTTTCTTT. Translating it yields CSGPLNTEAFF.

This clone has more than one count but fewer than ten. DNA of the CDR3: TGCGCCAGCAGCTCGGCGGGCTTAGATACGCAGTATTTT. Translating gives CASSSAGLDTQYF. This chain uses TRBV5-1 with TRBJ2-3; D might be TRBD2 (5 bases). Trimming cost V 3 bases and J 5 bases, with 10 bases left between them. Looked up from germline, CDR1 is SGHRS and CDR2 is YFSETQ. The CDR3 contains 13 residues.

The chain is built from TRBV19 and TRBJ1-4, with a tentative D call TRBD1 (6 bases). Germline loops: CDR1 LNHDA, CDR2 SQIVND (reference sequence). There are 15 residues in the CDR3. V lost 8 bases and J 6 bases, leaving 19 bases between the germline ends. The CDR3 coding sequence is TGTGCCAGTCGTTTCAGGGGTAGGGTCGATGAAAAACTGTTTTTT. As protein: CASRFRGRVDEKLFF.

The chain links TRBV5-1 to TRBJ2-4; 7 nucleotides match TRBD1. The length of the CDR3 is 14 residues. The germline V gene encodes CDR1 SGHRS and CDR2 YFSETQ. With 3 bases clipped from V and 3 bases from J, the junction kept 3 bases outside the gene matches. The CDR3 DNA reads as TGCGCCAGCAGCTCCGGACAGGTCAAAAACATTCAGTACTTC. This sequence encodes CASSSGQVKNIQYF. Combining the CDR3 with reference TRBV5-1 and TRBJ2-4 gives the whole variable domain KAGVTQTPRYLIKTRGQQVTLSCSPISGHRSVSWYQQTPGQGLQFLFEYFSETQRNKGNFPGRFSGRQFSNSRSEMNVSTLELGDSALYLCASSSGQVKNIQYFGAGTRLSVL.

This clone was detected only a few times. This chain connects TRBV28 to TRBJ1-2; D unclear. CDR3 length equals 12 residues. V lost 6 bases and J lost 6, with 11 bases in between. CDR1 and CDR2 from the germline V gene are MDHEN and SYDVKM. The CDR3 DNA sequence: TGTGCCAGCAGCCTCCCCGGGAATGGCTACACCTTC. This sequence encodes CASSLPGNGYTF.

V is TRBV10-3 and J is TRBJ1-1; D is unclear. Trimming took off 7 bases at V and 2 bases at J, with 11 bases between the two ends. The germline V gene encodes CDR1 ENHRY and CDR2 SYGVKD. The CDR3 spans 13 residues. The CDR3 loop reads CAITAGLNTEAFF. CDR3 in DNA: TGTGCCATCACAGCTGGACTCAACACTGAAGCTTTCTTT.

The chain recombines TRBV7-2 with TRBJ2-5, with a weak D call TRBD2 (6 bases). The CDR3 is 13 amino acids. Between the trimmed V and J ends, which lost 5 bases and 1 base, there was a span of 8 bases. Germline V gives CDR1 SGHTA, CDR2 FQGNSA. In DNA form, the CDR3 reads TGTGCCAGCAGCCCGGGACTCCAAGAGACCCAGTACTTC. Its protein product is CASSPGLQETQYF.

This clone was counted only a few times. The chain uses TRBV7-2 and TRBJ2-7, with 7 bases lining up with TRBD1. With 5 bases clipped from V and 3 bases from J, the junction kept 4 bases outside the gene matches. This CDR3 has 13 amino acids. Germline V lookup: CDR1 SGHTA, CDR2 FQGNSA. The CDR3 is CASSPSGGYEQYF. The CDR3 nucleotides are TGTGCCAGCAGCCCGTCAGGGGGCTACGAGCAGTACTTC.

CDR3 sequence (DNA): TGTGCCAGCAGCTTTGGACAGGGCGATTATTCACCCCTCCACTTT. This sequence encodes CASSFGQGDYSPLHF. The chain links TRBV7-2 to TRBJ1-6, with 8 bases lining up with TRBD1. The CDR3 covers 15 residues. V lost 3 bases to trimming and J lost 8 bases; unmatched junction nucleotides: 6. Germline-derived CDR1 and CDR2 are SGHTA and FQGNSA.

This clone was found a few times. The chain links TRBV7-2 to TRBJ2-3, with D possibly matching TRBD1 (5 bases). The V gene lost 4 bases and the J gene lost 4 bases, with 15 bases spanning the gap. Germline V lookup: CDR1 SGHTA, CDR2 FQGNSA. The CDR3 sequence is 15 residues long. The CDR3 sequence: CASSSRALRADTQYF. The CDR3 nucleotides are TGTGCCAGCAGCTCCCGGGCCCTCAGGGCAGATACGCAGTATTTT.

This clone was found a few times. The chain uses TRBV5-4 and TRBJ2-1, with 12 bases aligning to TRBD2. The length of the CDR3 is 15 residues. After removal of 4 bases from V and 9 bases from J, the junction contained 8 bases not matched to a gene. CDR1 SGHNT and CDR2 YYREEE come from the germline V gene (reference sequence). The CDR3 sequence: CASSLTSGGFGEQFF. In nucleotides, the CDR3 is TGTGCCAGCAGCCTAACTAGCGGGGGGTTCGGTGAGCAGTTCTTC.